This entry lists 9 T cell receptor beta chains sequenced from one sample in a study of OX40 agonist ivuxolimab in advanced cancers. Method: immunoSEQ multiplex PCR; TCRdb's copy keeps in-frame clones and lacks some. The sample holds roughly 70,000 clones, roughly 85% seen once. The sample in question was CD4+ or CD8+ T cells sorted from blood, obtained in a trial of the OX40 agonist ivuxolimab. All receptors derive from an adult with an advanced solid tumor such as melanoma, head and neck, liver or kidney cancer.

V is TRBV30 and J is TRBJ2-2, with 10 bases aligning to TRBD2. This CDR3 has 18 residues. Germline trimming cut 0 bases from V and 4 bases from J; bases unmatched to any gene: 11. Germline V CDR1 and CDR2: GTSNPN, SVGIG (reference sequence). CDR3 region: CAWSVNVEREGFTGELFF. The CDR3 DNA reads TGTGCCTGGAGTGTTAATGTTGAGCGGGAGGGATTCACCGGGGAGCTGTTTTTT.

J is TRBJ1-1 and V is TRBV4-1, with 8 bases identical to TRBD1. This CDR3 is 17 amino acids long. Trimming removed 3 bases from V and 0 bases from J; junction bases left unmatched: 9. Germline loops: CDR1 MGHRA, CDR2 YSYEKL. The CDR3 DNA sequence: TGCGCCAGCAGCCACTACTTTCGACAGGGGATGAACACTGAAGCTTTCTTT. Protein: CASSHYFRQGMNTEAFF.

V gene TRBV27 combines with J gene TRBJ2-1; 10 nucleotides line up with TRBD1. CDR1 and CDR2 (germline): MNHEY, SMNVEV (reference sequence). Trimming at V came to 5 bases and at J to 5 bases, leaving 9 bases not matched to a gene. The CDR3 contains 16 residues. CDR3 in DNA: TGTGCCAGCAGTCCGGGACAGGGGTTCCTGCACAATGAGCAGTTCTTC. Translating gives CASSPGQGFLHNEQFF.

The genes are TRBV5-4 and TRBJ2-3; the D gene is possibly TRBD1 (6 bases). Trimming removed 2 bases at V and 4 bases at J, with 17 bases between. The length of the CDR3 is 16 residues. The germline V gene encodes CDR1 SGHNT and CDR2 YYREEE (reference sequence). CDR3 bases: TGTGCCAGCAGCTTAAAAGGGGGTTCCGGGGCAGATACGCAGTATTTT. It translates to CASSLKGGSGADTQYF.

This clone was counted between two and nine times. The V and J genes are TRBV9 and TRBJ2-3; tentatively, D is TRBD1 (5 bases). V shed 4 bases and J shed 3 bases, with 18 bases lying between them. The CDR3 has 16 residues. Per germline, CDR1 SGDLS and CDR2 YYNGEE. The CDR3, as DNA: TGTGCCAGCAGCCTTCAAGGCAGGGTAAGGACAGATACGCAGTATTTT. Its protein is CASSLQGRVRTDTQYF.

In DNA form, the CDR3 reads TGTGCCATCAGTGAGGGGCTAGCGGGAGTTCGAGAGACCCAGTACTTC. Its translation is CAISEGLAGVRETQYF. This chain links TRBV10-3 with TRBJ2-5, with 10 bases matching TRBD2. The CDR3 contains 16 residues. V gave up 2 bases and J gave up 4 bases; unmatched junction bases: 7. Germline V gives CDR1 ENHRY, CDR2 SYGVKD.

The chain joins TRBV5-4 to TRBJ2-5, with 8 nucleotides matching TRBD2. The assigned J gene may be wrong: the sequence end matches TRBJ2-7 better. Looked up from germline, CDR1 is SGHNT and CDR2 is YYREEE (reference sequence). This CDR3 has 16 amino acids. The CDR3 spells CASSLGGAGGSYEQYF. The CDR3 region has the DNA TGTGCCAGCAGCTTGGGAGGGGCGGGAGGATCCTACGAGCAGTACTTC.

The chain recombines TRBV7-3 with TRBJ1-1, with 7 bases aligning to TRBD1. CDR1 and CDR2 (germline): SGHTA, FQGTGA. Unmatched junction bases numbered 6, after V lost 6 bases and J lost 2 bases. CDR3 length: 14 residues. CDR3 DNA sequence: TGTGCCAGCAGTAAAGACAGGGTAAACACTGAAGCTTTCTTT. It specifies CASSKDRVNTEAFF.

The chain employs TRBV12-5 and TRBJ2-1; TRBD1 agrees at 7 bases. This CDR3 region has 15 residues. After removal of 4 bases from V and 8 bases from J, the junction contained 11 bases not matched to a gene. The germline V gene encodes CDR1 LGHNT and CDR2 FRNRAP. Written as DNA, the CDR3 is TGTGCTAGTGGTTATTTACAGGGGCAGGTCGATGAGCAGTTCTTC. Protein sequence: CASGYLQGQVDEQFF.